Following are 32 T cell receptor beta chains from one sample sequenced in a study of blood T cell repertoires in COVID-19. Produced via immunoSEQ multiplex PCR; TCRdb's table is partial and in-frame only. This repertoire shows roughly 170,000 clones, approximately 79% found once; its top ten account for 2.5% to 3%. Material: peripheral blood. The receptors were gathered from a woman over 75 with acute or convalescent COVID-19.

This clone was counted only a few times. V is TRBV6-5 and J is TRBJ1-6, with unresolved D. V lost 0 bases and J 0 bases, leaving 3 bases between the germline ends. Looked up from germline, CDR1 is MNHEY and CDR2 is SVGAGI. The CDR3 runs to 15 residues. The CDR3 DNA follows: TGTGCCAGCAGTTACTCGGCCTCCTATAATTCACCCCTCCACTTT. It is translated as CASSYSASYNSPLHF.

The chain is built from TRBV19 and TRBJ2-5; 12 nucleotides match TRBD2. The length of the CDR3 is 16 residues. V trimming: 0 bases; J trimming: 4 bases; junction bases outside the gene matches: 3. Germline CDR1 and CDR2: LNHDA and SQIVND (reference sequence). The CDR3: CASSIEPTSGRETQYF. The CDR3 bases are TGTGCCAGTAGTATAGAGCCGACTAGCGGGAGAGAGACCCAGTACTTC.

The chain carries TRBV7-2 and TRBJ2-2; 8 positions agree with TRBD2. This CDR3 is 17 amino acids long. In germline, CDR1 is SGHTA, CDR2 FQGNSA. V lost 1 base to trimming and J lost 1 base; unmatched junction nucleotides: 5. CDR3 bases: TGTGCCAGCAGCTTAGACGGGGGGGTGTGGAACACCGGGGAGCTGTTTTTT. Translated: CASSLDGGVWNTGELFF. The full variable domain, its missing parts supplied by reference TRBV7-2 and TRBJ2-2, is GAGVSQSPSNKVTEKGKDVELRCDPISGHTALYWYRQSLGQGLEFLIYFQGNSAPDKSGLPSDRFSAERTGGSVSTLTIQRTQQEDSAVYLCASSLDGGVWNTGELFFGEGSRLTVL.

In this sample, this clone turned up once. The V and J genes are TRBV12-3 or TRBV12-4 and TRBJ1-3; no clear D gene. V lost 8 bases, J lost 4 bases, and 6 bases lay in between. The CDR3 has 11 residues. DNA for the CDR3: TGTGCCAGCTTTCTGGGAAACACCATATATTTT. It yields the protein CASFLGNTIYF.

In its sample, this clone was seen a few times. This chain links TRBV2 with TRBJ2-5; possibly TRBD1 for D (6 bases). V was shortened by 2 bases and J by 9 bases, with 13 bases between the two germline ends. Germline V CDR1 and CDR2: SNHLY, FYNNEI. The CDR3 has 13 amino acids. The chain's CDR3 is CASSELGGAPQYF. In nucleotides, the CDR3 is TGTGCCAGCAGTGAATTAGGGGGAGCACCCCAGTACTTC. The entire variable domain, with the rest obtained from reference TRBV2 and TRBJ2-5, is as follows: EPEVTQTPSHQVTQMGQEVILRCVPISNHLYFYWYRQILGQKVEFLVSFYNNEISEKSEIFDDQFSVERPDGSNFTLKIRSTKLEDSAMYFCASSELGGAPQYFGPGTRLLVL.

The rearrangement joins TRBV28 to TRBJ1-2; 8 positions match TRBD1. The germline CDR1 and CDR2 sequences are MDHEN and SYDVKM. This CDR3 contains 16 residues. V was clipped by 1 base and J by 7 bases; unmatched bases: 11. In DNA form, the CDR3 reads TGTGCCAGCAGTTTATCCACAGGGGGGGTAGGCGGTGGCTACACCTTC. The encoded protein is CASSLSTGGVGGGYTF.

The CDR3 DNA reads as TGTGCCAACCGAAGGGGTGACGGCCAGGAGACCCAGTACTTC. Encoded protein: CANRRGDGQETQYF. The chain recombines TRBV2 with TRBJ2-5, with a tentative D call TRBD1 (5 bases). The CDR3 has 14 residues. Germline values: CDR1 SNHLY, CDR2 FYNNEI. Deletions cut 10 bases from V and 5 bases from J, with 20 bases between. The full variable domain, in which reference TRBV2 and TRBJ2-5 provide the parts outside the CDR3, is EPEVTQTPSHQVTQMGQEVILRCVPISNHLYFYWYRQILGQKVEFLVSFYNNEISEKSEIFDDQFSVERPDGSNFTLKIRSTKLEDSAMYFCANRRGDGQETQYFGPGTRLLVL.

This sequence joins TRBV28 and TRBJ2-3; 9 bases align to TRBD1. Germline loops: CDR1 MDHEN, CDR2 SYDVKM. The CDR3 is 14 residues long. J was trimmed by 5 bases and V by 2 bases; bases with no gene match: 2. The CDR3 region is CASSLDRGIDTQYF. The CDR3 nucleotides are TGTGCCAGCAGTTTAGACAGGGGGATAGATACGCAGTATTTT.

The CDR3, as DNA: TGCGCCAGCAGCCCAATGACTATCAGCTCCTACAATGAGCAGTTCTTC. As protein: CASSPMTISSYNEQFF. V usage is TRBV4-1 and J usage is TRBJ2-1; D is possibly TRBD2 (5 bases). The V gene lost 4 bases and the J gene lost 0 bases, with 13 bases spanning the gap. This CDR3 comprises 16 residues. Germline V CDR1 and CDR2: MGHRA, YSYEKL.

Note on this clone: In the same sample, other DNA sequences code for this CDR3. CDR3 sequence: CATSVDRAETQYF. The DNA of the CDR3 is TGTGCCACCAGTGTAGACAGGGCGGAGACCCAGTACTTC. V is TRBV24-1 and J is TRBJ2-5, with 7 bases lining up with TRBD1. J was trimmed by 5 bases and V by 5 bases; bases with no gene match: 4. The germline V gene has CDR1 KGHDR and CDR2 SFDVKD. The CDR3 is made up of 13 amino acids.

The rearrangement joins TRBV28 to TRBJ1-4; the D gene is possibly TRBD1 (6 bases). V was trimmed by 6 bases and J by 8 bases, leaving 19 bases between them. Germline V lookup: CDR1 MDHEN, CDR2 SYDVKM. CDR3 length: 15 amino acids. The CDR3 DNA reads TGTGCCAGCAGCAGCGAGGACAGCTCGCCAGAAAAACTGTTTTTT. Translated, it gives CASSSEDSSPEKLFF. Full variable domain (remainder filled in from reference TRBV28 and TRBJ1-4): DVKVTQSSRYLVKRTGEKVFLECVQDMDHENMFWYRQDPGLGLRLIYFSYDVKMKEKGDIPEGYSVSREKKERFSLILESASTNQTSMYLCASSSEDSSPEKLFFGSGTQLSVL.

V is TRBV27 and J is TRBJ1-2; tentatively, D is TRBD1 (6 bases). The CDR3 is 14 residues long. Trimming took 10 bases from V and 2 from J, leaving 17 bases between them. Germline V gene sequence: CDR1 MNHEY, CDR2 SMNVEV (reference sequence). The chain's CDR3 is CATYGVGQNYGYTF. The CDR3 DNA is TGTGCCACCTATGGCGTCGGACAGAACTATGGCTACACCTTC.

With respect to this clone: An end of the junction does not agree with germline; a read error may underlie this. The rearrangement links TRBV7-2 to TRBJ2-7; no clear D. The CDR3 runs to 12 residues. CDR1 and CDR2 from the germline V gene are SGHTA and FQGNSA. Here the CDR3 reads CASSLPWSLIHF. CDR3 in DNA: TGTGCCAGCAGCCTACCCTGGAGCCTCATCCACTTC. Full variable domain (remainder filled in from reference TRBV7-2 and TRBJ2-7): GAGVSQSPSNKVTEKGKDVELRCDPISGHTALYWYRQSLGQGLEFLIYFQGNSAPDKSGLPSDRFSAERTGGSVSTLTIQRTQQEDSAVYLCASSLPWSLIHFGPGTRLTVT.

This rearrangement joins TRBV7-9 to TRBJ1-2; 9 nucleotides line up with TRBD1. The CDR3 runs 15 residues. With V trimmed by 5 bases and J by 5 bases, 9 bases remained unmatched. Per germline, CDR1 SEHNR and CDR2 FQNEAQ (reference sequence). CDR3 nucleotides: TGTGCCAGCAGCCAGACCACACAGGGGGCTTATGGCTACACCTTC. It specifies CASSQTTQGAYGYTF.

This clone was detected only a few times. This chain uses TRBV5-1 with TRBJ2-6; 9 bases map to TRBD1. CDR1 SGHRS and CDR2 YFSETQ come from the germline V gene. V lost 4 bases and J lost 0; bases outside the gene matches: 8. The CDR3 totals 18 residues. The CDR3 DNA reads TGCGCCAGCAGCGGAACAGGGGGCGGCAGCTCTGGGGCCAACGTCCTGACTTTC. Translation gives CASSGTGGGSSGANVLTF.

This chain links TRBV12-3 or TRBV12-4 with TRBJ1-2; D is possibly TRBD1 (5 bases). The CDR3 runs 13 residues. V gave up 5 bases and J gave up 8 bases, with 15 bases separating them. The CDR3 region is CASSRYRYQGYTF. The CDR3 nucleotides read TGTGCCAGCAGTCGATACAGGTATCAAGGCTACACCTTC.

The genes are TRBV12-3 or TRBV12-4 and TRBJ1-1; D call uncertain. With 6 bases removed from V and 1 base from J, the gap between germline ends came to 9 bases. The CDR3 totals 13 residues. CDR3 residues: CASSSVRNTEAFF. CDR3 in DNA: TGTGCCAGCAGCTCCGTCAGGAACACTGAAGCTTTCTTT.

V is TRBV4-2 and J is TRBJ2-1; tentatively, D is TRBD2 (6 bases). Germline V lookup: CDR1 LGHNA, CDR2 YNFKEQ. The V and J ends lost 2 bases and 8 bases respectively, with 10 bases between them. The CDR3 is made up of 13 amino acids. CDR3 bases: TGTGCCAGCAGCCAACACCCGGGAGATGAGCAGTTCTTC. Protein: CASSQHPGDEQFF.

In this sample, this clone turned up a few times. The DNA of the CDR3 is TGCAGCGTTCAAGGACAGGGGTCCTACAATGAGCAGTTCTTC. This encodes CSVQGQGSYNEQFF. This rearrangement joins TRBV29-1 to TRBJ2-1, with 9 bases fitting TRBD1. The CDR3 covers 14 residues. CDR1 and CDR2 from the germline V gene are SQVTM and ANQGSEA. Trimming at V came to 5 bases and at J to 1 base, leaving 3 bases not matched to a gene.

This sequence joins TRBV7-3 and TRBJ2-7; 8 bases fit TRBD1. The CDR3 has 15 amino acids. With 6 bases clipped from V and 6 bases from J, the junction kept 13 bases outside the gene matches. Germline CDR1 reads SGHTA; CDR2 reads FQGTGA. This CDR3 is CASRDRDRGIGEQYF. For the CDR3, the DNA is TGTGCCAGCAGGGACCGAGACAGGGGTATCGGCGAGCAGTACTTC.

The V call is TRBV5-1, the J call TRBJ2-2; 14 bases agree with TRBD2. Germline V gene data show CDR1 as SGHRS and CDR2 as YFSETQ. V shed 4 bases and J 7 bases; nucleotides not matched to a gene: 9. This CDR3 region has 17 residues. CDR3 nucleotides: TGCGCCAGCAGCCCGGCTGGACTAGCGGGAGGCAACGGGGAGCTGTTTTTT. The encoded protein is CASSPAGLAGGNGELFF.

The V gene is TRBV19, the J gene TRBJ2-1; D perhaps matches TRBD2 (5 bases). V was trimmed by 6 bases and J by 3 bases, leaving 12 bases between them. Germline CDR1 LNHDA, CDR2 SQIVND (reference sequence). The CDR3 has 14 residues. This CDR3 is CASRGGPLYNEQFF. The CDR3 nucleotides read TGTGCCAGTAGAGGCGGGCCACTCTACAATGAGCAGTTCTTC.

For the CDR3, the DNA is TGCGCCAGCAGCCAGAGGGGGGGACTAGCGGGCACAGATACGCAGTATTTT. The encoded protein is CASSQRGGLAGTDTQYF. The chain links TRBV4-1 to TRBJ2-3; 11 nucleotides align to TRBD2. This CDR3 comprises 17 residues. The V and J ends lost 3 bases and 1 base, in that order; junction bases with no gene match: 6. CDR1 MGHRA and CDR2 YSYEKL come from the germline V gene.

This clone appeared once. The chain's CDR3 is CATHRDSSYEQYF. CDR3 sequence (DNA): TGTGCCACTCACCGGGACAGCTCCTACGAGCAGTACTTC. V and J are TRBV10-3 and TRBJ2-7, with 7 bases fitting TRBD1. Per germline, CDR1 ENHRY and CDR2 SYGVKD. CDR3 size: 13 residues. Losses at the gene ends were 10 bases for V and 0 bases for J; bases not matched to a gene: 6.

The gene calls are TRBV9 and TRBJ2-1; 14 nucleotides agree with TRBD2. V was clipped by 10 bases and J by 8 bases; unmatched bases: 8. The CDR3 spans 14 residues. The V gene's germline CDR1 is SGDLS and CDR2 YYNGEE. CDR3 DNA: TGTGCCTCGACCGGGACTAGCGGGAGTCATGAGCAGTTCTTC. The encoded protein is CASTGTSGSHEQFF.

Only a few counts were recorded for this clone. The V and J genes are TRBV28 and TRBJ1-1; 11 bases map to TRBD1. This CDR3 has 15 residues. The V gene end was trimmed by 6 bases and the J gene end by 8 bases; junction bases not matched to a gene: 11. The germline CDR1 and CDR2 sequences are MDHEN and SYDVKM. For the CDR3, the DNA is TGTGCCAGCAGCGGACAGGGGGCCCACAAACGAGAAGCTTTCTTT. It is translated as CASSGQGAHKREAFF.

The V gene is TRBV19, the J gene TRBJ1-5; TRBD1 agrees at 7 bases. Per germline, CDR1 LNHDA and CDR2 SQIVND (reference sequence). The CDR3 spans 17 residues. V trimming: 5 bases; J trimming: 0 bases; junction bases outside the gene matches: 10. The CDR3 nucleotides read TGTGCCAGTAGTCTTAGACAGGGCTACAATAGCAATCAGCCCCAGCATTTT. This gives the protein CASSLRQGYNSNQPQHF. The variable domain in full, completed from reference TRBV19 and TRBJ1-5, reads DGGITQSPKYLFRKEGQNVTLSCEQNLNHDAMYWYRQDPGQGLRLIYYSQIVNDFQKGDIAEGYSVSREKKESFPLTVTSAQKNPTAFYLCASSLRQGYNSNQPQHFGDGTRLSIL.

This chain links TRBV6-5 with TRBJ2-7; 12 bases map to TRBD1. With 4 bases clipped from V and 0 bases from J, the junction kept 1 base outside the gene matches. The germline CDR1 and CDR2 sequences are MNHEY and SVGAGI. The CDR3 is 15 residues long. The CDR3 bases are TGTGCCAGCAGTTTGGGACAGGGGGCCTCCTACGAGCAGTACTTC. Amino acid sequence: CASSLGQGASYEQYF.

The chain combines TRBV24-1 with TRBJ2-3; 7 bases align to TRBD1. The CDR3 contains 12 residues. V shed 10 bases, J shed 2 bases, and the junction held 2 bases outside the gene matches. CDR1 is KGHDR and CDR2 is SFDVKD in the germline V gene. CDR3 nucleotides: TGTGCCACACAGGGGAACACAGATACGCAGTATTTT. It translates to CATQGNTDTQYF.

J is TRBJ1-1 and V is TRBV10-2, with D possibly being TRBD1 (6 bases). CDR1 and CDR2 from the germline V gene are WSHSY and SAAADI. Trimming took 4 bases from V and 3 from J, leaving 9 bases between them. The CDR3 contains 13 residues. The DNA of the CDR3 is TGCGCCAGCAGTGGACAGGCTGACACTGAAGCTTTCTTT. Translating gives CASSGQADTEAFF.

The genes are TRBV6-5 and TRBJ2-7, with a tentative D call TRBD1 (6 bases). CDR1 and CDR2 (germline): MNHEY, SVGAGI. V shed 2 bases and J shed 2 bases, with 13 bases lying between them. The CDR3 consists of 15 residues. The CDR3 reads CASSYGAGVPYEQYF. The CDR3, as DNA: TGTGCCAGCAGTTACGGGGCAGGGGTGCCCTACGAGCAGTACTTC.

The gene calls are TRBV6-4 and TRBJ1-1; D is unclear. The CDR3 contains 13 residues. Germline CDR1 reads MRHNA; CDR2 reads SNTAGT. Trimming removed 6 bases at V and 1 base at J, with 9 bases between. CDR3 residues: CASRRVANTEAFF. Written as DNA, the CDR3 is TGTGCCAGCAGACGAGTTGCGAACACTGAAGCTTTCTTT.